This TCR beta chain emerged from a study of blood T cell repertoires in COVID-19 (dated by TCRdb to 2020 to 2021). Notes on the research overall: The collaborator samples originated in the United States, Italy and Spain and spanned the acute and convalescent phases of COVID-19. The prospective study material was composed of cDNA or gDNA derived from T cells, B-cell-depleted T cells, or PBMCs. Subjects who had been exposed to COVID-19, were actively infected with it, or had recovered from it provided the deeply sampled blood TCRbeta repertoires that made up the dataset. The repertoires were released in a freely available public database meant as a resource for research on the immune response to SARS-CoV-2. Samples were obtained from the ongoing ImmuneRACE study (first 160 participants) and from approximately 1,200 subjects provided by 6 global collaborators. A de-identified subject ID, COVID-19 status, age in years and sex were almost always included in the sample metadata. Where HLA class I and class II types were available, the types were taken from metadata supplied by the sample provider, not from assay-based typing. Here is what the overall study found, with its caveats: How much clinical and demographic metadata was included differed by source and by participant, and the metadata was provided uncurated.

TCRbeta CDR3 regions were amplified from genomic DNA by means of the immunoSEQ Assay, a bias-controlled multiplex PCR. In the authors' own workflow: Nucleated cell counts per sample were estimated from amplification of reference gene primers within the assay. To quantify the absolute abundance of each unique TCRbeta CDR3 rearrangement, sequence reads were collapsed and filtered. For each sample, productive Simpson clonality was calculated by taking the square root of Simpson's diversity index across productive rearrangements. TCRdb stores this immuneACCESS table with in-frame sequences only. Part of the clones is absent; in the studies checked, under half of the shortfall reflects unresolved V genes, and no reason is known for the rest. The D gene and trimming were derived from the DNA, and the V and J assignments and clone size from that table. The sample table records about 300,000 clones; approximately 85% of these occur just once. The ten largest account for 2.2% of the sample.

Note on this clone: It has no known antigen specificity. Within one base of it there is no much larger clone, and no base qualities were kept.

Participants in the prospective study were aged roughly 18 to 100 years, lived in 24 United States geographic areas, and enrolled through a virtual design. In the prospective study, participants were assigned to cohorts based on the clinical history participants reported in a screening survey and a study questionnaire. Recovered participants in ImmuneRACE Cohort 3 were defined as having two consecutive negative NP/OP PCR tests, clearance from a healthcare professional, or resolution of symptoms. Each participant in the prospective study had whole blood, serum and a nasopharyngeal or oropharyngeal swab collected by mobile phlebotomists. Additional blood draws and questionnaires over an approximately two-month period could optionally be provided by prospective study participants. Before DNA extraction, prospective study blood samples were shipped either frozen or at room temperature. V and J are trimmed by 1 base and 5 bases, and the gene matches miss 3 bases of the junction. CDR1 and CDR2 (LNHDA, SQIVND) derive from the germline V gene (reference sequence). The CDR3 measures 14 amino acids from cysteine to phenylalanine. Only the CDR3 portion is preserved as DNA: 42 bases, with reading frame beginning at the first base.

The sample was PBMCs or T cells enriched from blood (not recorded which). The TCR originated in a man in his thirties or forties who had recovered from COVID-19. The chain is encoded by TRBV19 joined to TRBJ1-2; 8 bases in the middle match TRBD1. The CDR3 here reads CASSIVGTGYGYTF. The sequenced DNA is TGTGCCAGTAGTATAGTAGGGACAGGATATGGCTACACCTTC.